This T cell receptor (beta chain) was captured by sequencing in a study of blood T cell repertoires in COVID-19. Measured with immunoSEQ multiplex PCR; TCRdb has only the in-frame clones, and not every one. The profile covers approximately 150,000 clones, with roughly 82% appearing a single time and about 2% taken by the ten largest. This CDR3 contains 17 residues. Germline CDR1 and CDR2: SGHNT and YYREEE (reference sequence). With 2 bases clipped from V and 4 bases from J, the junction kept 8 bases outside the gene matches. Sequencing used peripheral blood. The chain carries TRBV5-4 and TRBJ2-1; 11 bases are a match to TRBD2. This sequence originates from a man aged 65 to 85 with acute or convalescent COVID-19. The CDR3 here is CASSFTPRLAGYNEQFF. The CDR3 DNA follows: TGTGCCAGCAGCTTCACCCCTCGACTAGCGGGATACAATGAGCAGTTCTTC.